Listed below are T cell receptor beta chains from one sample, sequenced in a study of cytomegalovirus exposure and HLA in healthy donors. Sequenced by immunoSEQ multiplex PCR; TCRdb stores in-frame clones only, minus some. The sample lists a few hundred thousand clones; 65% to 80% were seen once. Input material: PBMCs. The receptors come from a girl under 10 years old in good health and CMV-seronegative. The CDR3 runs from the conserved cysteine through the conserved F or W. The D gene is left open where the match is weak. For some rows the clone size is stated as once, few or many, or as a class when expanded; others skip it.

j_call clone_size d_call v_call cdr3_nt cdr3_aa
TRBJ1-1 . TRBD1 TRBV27 TGTGCCAGCAGAAAAACGGGACAGTTGAACACTGAAGCTTTCTTT CASRKTGQLNTEAFF
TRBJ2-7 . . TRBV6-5 TGTGCCAGCAGTTACAGAAAAGGGGTTTACGAGCAGTACTTC CASSYRKGVYEQYF
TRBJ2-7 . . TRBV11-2 TGTGCCAGCAGCTTAGGGCAGGTGAGCTCCTACGAGCAGTACTTC CASSLGQVSSYEQYF
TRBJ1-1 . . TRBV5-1 TGCGCCAGCGCCGTCTCTAACAGGAATAACACTGAAGCTTTCTTT CASAVSNRNNTEAFF
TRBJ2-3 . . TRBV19 TGTGCCAGTAGGACCCGGGATGATACGCAGTATTTT CASRTRDDTQYF
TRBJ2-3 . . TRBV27 TGTGCCAGCAGACCCCGGGTCCGGGGTTCGGGTCTATTGGGCACAGATACGCAGTATTTT CASRPRVRGSGLLGTDTQYF
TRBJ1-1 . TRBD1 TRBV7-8 TGTGCCAGCAGCTTACCCCGGGGACAGGGGTTGAGGGAGGACACTGAAGCTTTCTTT CASSLPRGQGLREDTEAFF
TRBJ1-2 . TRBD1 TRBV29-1 TGCAGCGTTTCGACCCCGGGACAGGGAAGGAGTAACTATGGCTACACCTTC CSVSTPGQGRSNYGYTF
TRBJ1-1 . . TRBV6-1 TGTGCCAGCGGTGAGGTCAGGGGCACTGAAGCTTTCTTT CASGEVRGTEAFF
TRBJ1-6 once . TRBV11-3 TGTGCCAGCAGCTTAGGCGGGGATTCACCCCTCCACTTT CASSLGGDSPLHF
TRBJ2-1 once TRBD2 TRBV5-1 TGCGCCAGCAGCTTGGTAGCGGGGGATTACAATGAGCAGTTCTTC CASSLVAGDYNEQFF
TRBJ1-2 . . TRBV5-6 TGTGCCAGCAGCTTGGCCGGGGGGGACTATGGCTACACCTTC CASSLAGGDYGYTF
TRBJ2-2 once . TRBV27 TGTGCCGGCGGGTACCCACACGGGGAGCTGTTTTTT CAGGYPHGELFF
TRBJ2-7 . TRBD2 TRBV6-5 TGTGCCAGCAGTTACTCTGGACTAGCTCACGAGCAGTACTTC CASSYSGLAHEQYF
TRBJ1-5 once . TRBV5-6 TGTGCCAGCAGTTCCGTCCAGGGTGAGCAGCCCCAGCATTTT CASSSVQGEQPQHF
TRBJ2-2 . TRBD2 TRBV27 TGTGCCAGCAACAAGGCGGGGGGGAACACCGGGGAGCTGTTTTTT CASNKAGGNTGELFF
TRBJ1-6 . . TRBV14 TGTGCCAGCAGCCCCCCTAGGATCACCTATAATTCACCCCTCCACTTT CASSPPRITYNSPLHF
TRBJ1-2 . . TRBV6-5 TGTGCCAGCAGTTCAGGGAACTATGGCTACACCTTC CASSSGNYGYTF
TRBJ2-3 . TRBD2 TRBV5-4 TGTGCCAGCAGCGGCATTAAGGGACTAGCGGGACCAGATACGCAGTATTTT CASSGIKGLAGPDTQYF
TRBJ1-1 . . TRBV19 TGTGCCAGTAGTATAGATATTTTTCCGACGCGTAACAGTACTGAAGCTTTCTTT CASSIDIFPTRNSTEAFF
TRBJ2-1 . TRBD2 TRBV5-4 TGTGCCAGCAGCGATAGACTAGCGAATGAGCAGTTCTTC CASSDRLANEQFF
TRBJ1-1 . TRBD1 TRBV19 TGTGCCAGTACCCCAGGGGGCCCGAACACTGAAGCTTTCTTT CASTPGGPNTEAFF
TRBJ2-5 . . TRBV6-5 TGTGCCAGCAGCCGGACCCCAACTAGGGAGACCCAGTACTTC CASSRTPTRETQYF
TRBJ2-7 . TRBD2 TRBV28 TGTGCCAGCAGTTCGGCTAGCGGGAGGGCCTTCTACGAGCAGTACTTC CASSSASGRAFYEQYF
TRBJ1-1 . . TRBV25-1 TGTGCCAGCAGCAGGGGTGTCACTGAAGCTTTCTTT CASSRGVTEAFF
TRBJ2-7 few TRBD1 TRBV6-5 TGTGCCAGCAGTTACTATAAGGGGGCGCGCGACGAGCAGTACTTC CASSYYKGARDEQYF
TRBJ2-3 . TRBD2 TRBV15 TGTGCCACCAGCAGTCACCTAGCGGGGGTCTACACAGATACGCAGTATTTT CATSSHLAGVYTDTQYF
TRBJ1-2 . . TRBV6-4 TGTGCCAGCAGTGACTCGTATTCCCCGGTGCGCGATGGCTACACCTTC CASSDSYSPVRDGYTF
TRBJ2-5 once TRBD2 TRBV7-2 TGTGCCAGCAGCTTAGTATGGGCGGGGGGTGAAGAGACCCAGTACTTC CASSLVWAGGEETQYF
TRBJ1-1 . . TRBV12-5 TGTGCTAGTGGTTTGGTCACGGAGGGTCGGGCTTTCTTT CASGLVTEGRAFF
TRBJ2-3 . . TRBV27 TGTGCCAGCAGTTCCCCTTCCATGATTAGAGATACGCAGTATTTT CASSSPSMIRDTQYF
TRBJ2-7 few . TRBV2 TGTGCCAGCAGTGGATCAGGTTGGGAGCAGTACTTC CASSGSGWEQYF
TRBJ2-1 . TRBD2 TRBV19 TGTGCCAGTAGTATACATAGCGGGAGGGCCCTCTCCTACAATGAGCAGTTCTTC CASSIHSGRALSYNEQFF
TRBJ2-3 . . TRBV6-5 TGTGCCAGCAGTTACGGGCCCAGTGGTGGCCCAGATACGCAGTATTTT CASSYGPSGGPDTQYF
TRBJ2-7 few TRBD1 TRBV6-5 TGTGCCAGCAGCCGGGACAGGGACTACGAGCAGTACTTC CASSRDRDYEQYF
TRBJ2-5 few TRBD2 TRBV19 TGTGCCAGTAGTCCAAGCGGGGGACGAGAGACCCAGTACTTC CASSPSGGRETQYF
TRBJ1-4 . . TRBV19 TGTGCCAGTAGTTTGACCCAGGGCGAAGTTGTAACTAATGAAAAACTGTTTTTT CASSLTQGEVVTNEKLFF
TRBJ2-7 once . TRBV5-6 TGTGCCAGCAGCTTGTTTCCACAGATCAATTCCTACGAGCAGTACTTC CASSLFPQINSYEQYF
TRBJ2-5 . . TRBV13 TGTGCCAGCAGCTTAGGGGTAGCGGCTCAAGAGACCCAGTACTTC CASSLGVAAQETQYF
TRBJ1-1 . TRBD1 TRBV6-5 TGTGCCAGCAGTCCCACGGACAGGGGGGGAACTGAAGCTTTCTTT CASSPTDRGGTEAFF
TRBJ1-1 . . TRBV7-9 TGTGCCAGCAGCTGGAGACTCCCCCTTCGGGACACTGAAGCTTTCTTT CASSWRLPLRDTEAFF
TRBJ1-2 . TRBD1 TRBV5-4 TGTGCCAGCAGCTTGGGGGGAATGGGACAGGCCTTCGGTGGCTACACCTTC CASSLGGMGQAFGGYTF
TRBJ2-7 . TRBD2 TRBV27 TGTGCCAGCAGTTGGACTAGCGGGAGTGCCCACGAGCAGTACTTC CASSWTSGSAHEQYF
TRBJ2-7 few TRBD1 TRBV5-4 TGTGCCAGCAGCTTACAGGGGGCAAACTACGAGCAGTACTTC CASSLQGANYEQYF
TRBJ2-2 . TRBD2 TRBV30 TGTGCCTGGGGGACTAGCTCGCTCCCCGGGGAGCTGTTTTTT CAWGTSSLPGELFF
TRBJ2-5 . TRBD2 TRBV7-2 TGTGCCAGCAGCTCCGCGGTAGCGGGGGGAAAAGAGACCCAGTACTTC CASSSAVAGGKETQYF
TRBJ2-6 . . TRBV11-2 TGTGCCAGCAGTCTCTCTGGGGCCAACGTCCTGACTTTC CASSLSGANVLTF
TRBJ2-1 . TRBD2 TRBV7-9 TGTGCCAGCAGGCCCCCGGCTAGCGGTTACAATGAGCAGTTCTTC CASRPPASGYNEQFF
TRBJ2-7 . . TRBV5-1 TGCGCCAGCAGCTTGAATCCGGACAGCTCCTACGAGCAGTACTTC CASSLNPDSSYEQYF
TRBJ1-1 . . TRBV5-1 TGCGCCAGCAGCCAAGGGAGAGTTACTGAAGCTTTCTTT CASSQGRVTEAFF
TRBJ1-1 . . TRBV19 TGTGCCAGTAGTATAGGAGCCCGAAACACTGAAGCTTTCTTT CASSIGARNTEAFF
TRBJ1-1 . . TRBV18 TGTGCCAGCTCACCACGAGTTCAGGGTAACACTGAAGCTTTCTTT CASSPRVQGNTEAFF
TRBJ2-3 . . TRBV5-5 TGTGCCAGCAGCTCCCCGGAGGTCTGGACAGATACGCAGTATTTT CASSSPEVWTDTQYF
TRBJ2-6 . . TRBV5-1 TGCGCCAGCAGCTCCCACGCGGTCATCTCTGGGGCCAACGTCCTGACTTTC CASSSHAVISGANVLTF
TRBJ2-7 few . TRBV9 TGTGCCAGCAGCGTAGAACTGGGGGCGAGCTACGAGCAGTACTTC CASSVELGASYEQYF
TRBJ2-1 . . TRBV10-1 TGCGCCAGCAGTGAAGAGCTCTCCGATGAGCAGTTCTTC CASSEELSDEQFF
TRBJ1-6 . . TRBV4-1 TGCGCCAGCAGCCAATCCGGTTCACCCCTCCACTTT CASSQSGSPLHF
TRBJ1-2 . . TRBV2 TGTGCCAGCAGGGAGTTAAGACAAGCCGGGGGGAATGGCTACACCTTC CASRELRQAGGNGYTF